The T cell receptor (beta chain) described here comes from a study of T cell repertoires in cytomegalovirus infection (dated by TCRdb to between 2019 and 2020). Context from the whole study: Donor HLA type was relevant to the analysis, because carriage of CMV infection together with the matching HLA type was indicated by public TCR beta signatures.

To note about this clonotype: What antigen it recognizes has not been identified. There are no base qualities to consult, and no much larger clone falls within one base.

Sequencing relied on an Illumina HiSeq 1500. TCRdb trimmed the raw reads at Q25, called clones with MiXCR and kept productive beta chains. Each entry merges the rows of one CDR3 protein and shows their most common DNA and genes. The table for this sample lists approximately 200,000 distinct CDR3 sequences; over 20% of them were counted only once. The top ten constitute 18% of the sample. Between the V and J ends, shortened by 1 base and 3 bases respectively, the junction contains 7 bases. Reading from cysteine to phenylalanine, the CDR3 counts 13 amino acids. This entry keeps only the CDR3 DNA: 39 bases, framed from base 1. Via the germline V gene (reference sequence), CDR1 is SEHNR and CDR2 FQNEAQ. Overall study outcomes, separate from this receptor: In both this cohort and an independent cohort of several hundred donors, the cumulative frequency of public TCR beta family members distinguished carriers of CMV infection plus the relevant HLA type. The ex vivo response was dominated by HLA-C-restricted CMV-specific TCR beta clonotypes, which also provided the single most frequent clonotype in two of eight donors.

Input material: CD8+ T cells from PBMCs. This sequence originates from a human donor in good health (CMV status not recorded). Some clones in this sample may be carry-over from other donors' samples. The rearranged segments are TRBV7-9 and TRBJ2-7; the D gene remains uncertain. The DNA sequence follows: TGTGCCAGCAGCTTAGATGATAACTACGAGCAGTACTTC. Translated, it gives CASSLDDNYEQYF.